This T cell receptor beta chain was found in a study of blood T cell repertoires in COVID-19. V was trimmed by 4 bases and J by 3 bases, leaving 10 bases between them. This CDR3 has 13 amino acids. The germline CDR1 and CDR2 sequences are GTSNPN and SVGIG (reference sequence). This clone was observed a few times. Other nucleotide sequences from this sample produce the same CDR3. Original analysis: Estimates of nucleated cell counts were drawn from the amplification of reference gene primers. Profiled with immunoSEQ multiplex PCR; TCRdb holds only in-frame clones, not every one. The DNA was the basis for D and trimming; V, J and clone size are from that table. The sample has 250,000 to 350,000 clones, less than 85% seen once.

V gene TRBV30 combines with J gene TRBJ2-1, with a tentative D call TRBD2 (6 bases). The sequencing input was peripheral blood. The receptor's source is a human donor with COVID-19, enrolled during active disease. The donor label of this sample is uncertain. CDR3 protein: CAWTAGFYNEQFF. CDR3 bases: TGTGCCTGGACCGCGGGATTCTACAATGAGCAGTTCTTC.